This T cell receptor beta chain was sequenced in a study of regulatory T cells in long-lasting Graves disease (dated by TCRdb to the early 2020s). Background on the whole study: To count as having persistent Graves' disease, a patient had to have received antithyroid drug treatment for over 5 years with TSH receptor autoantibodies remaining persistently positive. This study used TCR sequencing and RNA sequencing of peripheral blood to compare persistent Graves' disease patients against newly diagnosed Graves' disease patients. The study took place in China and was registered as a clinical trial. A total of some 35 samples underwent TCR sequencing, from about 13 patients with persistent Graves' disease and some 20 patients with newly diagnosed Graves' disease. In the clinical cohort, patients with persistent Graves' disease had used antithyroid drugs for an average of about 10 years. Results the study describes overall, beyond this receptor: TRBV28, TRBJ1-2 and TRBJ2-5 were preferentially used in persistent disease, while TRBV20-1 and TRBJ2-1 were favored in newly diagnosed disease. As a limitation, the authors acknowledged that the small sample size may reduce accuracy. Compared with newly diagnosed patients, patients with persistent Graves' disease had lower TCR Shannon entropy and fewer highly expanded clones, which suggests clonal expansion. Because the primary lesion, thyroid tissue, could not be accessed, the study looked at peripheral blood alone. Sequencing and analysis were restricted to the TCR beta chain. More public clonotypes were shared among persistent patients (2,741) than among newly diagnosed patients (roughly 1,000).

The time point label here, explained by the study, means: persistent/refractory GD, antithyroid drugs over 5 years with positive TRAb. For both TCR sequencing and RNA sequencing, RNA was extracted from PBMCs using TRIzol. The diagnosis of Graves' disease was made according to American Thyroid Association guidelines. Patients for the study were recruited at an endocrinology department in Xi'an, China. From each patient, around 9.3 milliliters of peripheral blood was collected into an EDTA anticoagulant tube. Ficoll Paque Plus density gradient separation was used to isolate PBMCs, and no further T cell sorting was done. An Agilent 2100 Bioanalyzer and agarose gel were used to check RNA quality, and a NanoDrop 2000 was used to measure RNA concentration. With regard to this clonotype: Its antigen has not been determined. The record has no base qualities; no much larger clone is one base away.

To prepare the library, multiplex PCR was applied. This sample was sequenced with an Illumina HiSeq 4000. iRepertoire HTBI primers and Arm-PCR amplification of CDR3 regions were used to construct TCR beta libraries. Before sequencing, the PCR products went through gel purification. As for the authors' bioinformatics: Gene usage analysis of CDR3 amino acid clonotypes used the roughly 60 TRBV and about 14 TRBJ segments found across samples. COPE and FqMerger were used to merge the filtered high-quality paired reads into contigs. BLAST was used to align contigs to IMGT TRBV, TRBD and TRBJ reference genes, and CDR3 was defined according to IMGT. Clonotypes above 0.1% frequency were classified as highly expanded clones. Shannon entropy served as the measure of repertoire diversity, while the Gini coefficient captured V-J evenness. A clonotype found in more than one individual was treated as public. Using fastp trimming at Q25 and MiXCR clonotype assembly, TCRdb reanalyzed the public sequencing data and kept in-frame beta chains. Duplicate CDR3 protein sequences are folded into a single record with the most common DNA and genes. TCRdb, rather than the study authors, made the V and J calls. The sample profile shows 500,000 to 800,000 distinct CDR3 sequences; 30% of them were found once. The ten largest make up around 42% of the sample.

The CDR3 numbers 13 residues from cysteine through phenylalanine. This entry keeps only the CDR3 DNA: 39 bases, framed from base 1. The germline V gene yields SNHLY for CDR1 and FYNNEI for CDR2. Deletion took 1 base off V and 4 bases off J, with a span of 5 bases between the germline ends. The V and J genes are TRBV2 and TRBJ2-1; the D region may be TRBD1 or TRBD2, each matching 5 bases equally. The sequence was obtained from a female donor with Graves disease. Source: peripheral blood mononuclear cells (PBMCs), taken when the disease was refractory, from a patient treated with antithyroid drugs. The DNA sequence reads TGTGCCAGCAGTGAAGGGGGGTACAATGAGCAGTTCTTC. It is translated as CASSEGGYNEQFF.